The sequence of this T cell receptor beta chain was determined in a study of tumor-infiltrating lymphocytes in primary liver carcinoma. A note on this clonotype: Its antigen is unknown.

Study findings and constraints: The 250 largest clones made up significantly more of tumor than blood repertoires (p = 0.039). For tumor-adjacent and tumor-blood pairs, overlap was less than that seen for tumor region pairs.

This CDR3 has 17 residues. V trimming: 6 bases; J trimming: 4 bases; junction bases outside the gene matches: 14. Germline assignment: CDR1 MDHEN and CDR2 SYDVKM. A primer in the constant region served to generate TCR beta cDNA from 500 ng of total RNA. Each TCR beta library was derived from three nested multiplex PCR rounds that employed slightly modified ARM-PCR. Use of TRBV1-TRBV30 forward primers with a C-beta reverse primer characterized the first two PCR rounds, which lasted about 10 cycles each. One entry per CDR3 protein, called by TCRdb with MiXCR from the multiplex PCR reads. This sample has approximately 340,000 distinct CDR3 sequences; roughly two thirds occur once, and the top ten carry roughly 6%. Unsorted whole blood yielded the blood RNA, and germline DNA was also extracted.

The chain recombines TRBV28 with TRBJ2-5, with 10 bases lining up with TRBD1. The TCR originated in a man aged 35-49 years with primary liver carcinoma and hepatitis B virus infection. Sequencing was performed on peripheral blood. The CDR3 sequence: CASRKADRGIPLETQYF. CDR3 sequence (DNA): TGTGCCAGCAGAAAGGCGGACAGGGGGATTCCTCTAGAGACCCAGTACTTC.